This T cell receptor (beta chain) was found in a study of blood T cell repertoires in COVID-19. About the study: Sites across the United States, Italy and Spain contributed samples from acute and convalescent COVID-19. T cells, B-cell-depleted T cells, or PBMCs provided the cDNA or gDNA that served as material.

In the original processing: Estimation of nucleated cell counts relied on the amplification of reference gene primers. The protocol was immunoSEQ multiplex PCR, while the TCRdb copy is restricted to in-frame clones and leaves out a portion. V and J calls plus clone size are reproduced from that table; the DNA served to infer D and trimming. The table records roughly 99,000 clones, 70% to 90% of them present only once. Trimming cost V 8 bases and J 4 bases; bases outside gene matches: 6. This CDR3 contains 13 residues. Germline V lookup: CDR1 MNHEY, CDR2 SVGAGI. This receptor was taken from a man in his forties with active or convalescent COVID-19. V and J are TRBV6-5 and TRBJ1-2, with 8 nucleotides matching TRBD1. The sample comprised peripheral blood. CDR3 loop: CASRAGGFYGYTF. For the CDR3, the DNA is TGTGCCAGCCGGGCAGGGGGCTTCTATGGCTACACCTTC.